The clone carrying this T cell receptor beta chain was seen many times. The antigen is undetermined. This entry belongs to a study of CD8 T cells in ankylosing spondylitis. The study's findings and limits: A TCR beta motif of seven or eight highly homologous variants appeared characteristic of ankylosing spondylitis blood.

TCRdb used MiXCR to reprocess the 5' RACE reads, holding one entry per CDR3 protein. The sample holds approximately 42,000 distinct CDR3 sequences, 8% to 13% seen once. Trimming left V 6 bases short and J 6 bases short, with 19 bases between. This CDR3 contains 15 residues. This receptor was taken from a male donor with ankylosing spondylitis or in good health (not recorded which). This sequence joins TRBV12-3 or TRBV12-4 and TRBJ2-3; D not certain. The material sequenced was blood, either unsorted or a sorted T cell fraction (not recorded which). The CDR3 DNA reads TGTGCCAGCAGCACCCCGGGCCAAGGCCAGGATACGCAGTATTTT. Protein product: CASSTPGQGQDTQYF.